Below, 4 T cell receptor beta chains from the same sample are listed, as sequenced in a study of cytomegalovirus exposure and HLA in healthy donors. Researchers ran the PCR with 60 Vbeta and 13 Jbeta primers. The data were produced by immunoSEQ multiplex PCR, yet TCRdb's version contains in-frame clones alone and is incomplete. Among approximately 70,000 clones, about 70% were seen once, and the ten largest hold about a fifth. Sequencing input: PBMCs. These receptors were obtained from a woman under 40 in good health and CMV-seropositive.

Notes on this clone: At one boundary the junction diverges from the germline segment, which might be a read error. The CDR3 coding sequence is TGTGCCAGCAGCTTATCGGGACAGGGTCACGGGGAGCTGTTTTTT. Encoded protein: CASSLSGQGHGELFF. This rearrangement joins TRBV28 to TRBJ2-2; 9 nucleotides align to TRBD1. The CDR3 spans 15 residues. Germline V gene sequence: CDR1 MDHEN, CDR2 SYDVKM.

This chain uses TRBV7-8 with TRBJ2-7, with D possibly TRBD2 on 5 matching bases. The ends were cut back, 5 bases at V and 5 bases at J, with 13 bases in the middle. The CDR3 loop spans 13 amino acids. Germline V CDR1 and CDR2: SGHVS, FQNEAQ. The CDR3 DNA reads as TGTGCCAGCAGCGGCGGGTTTTCCCACGAGCAGTACTTC. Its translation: CASSGGFSHEQYF.

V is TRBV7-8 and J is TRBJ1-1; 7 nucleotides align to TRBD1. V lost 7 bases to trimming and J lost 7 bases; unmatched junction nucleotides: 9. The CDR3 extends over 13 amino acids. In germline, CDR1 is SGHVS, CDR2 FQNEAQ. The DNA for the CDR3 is TGTGCCAGCACCCTAATCGGACAGGTTGAAGCTTTCTTT. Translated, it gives CASTLIGQVEAFF.

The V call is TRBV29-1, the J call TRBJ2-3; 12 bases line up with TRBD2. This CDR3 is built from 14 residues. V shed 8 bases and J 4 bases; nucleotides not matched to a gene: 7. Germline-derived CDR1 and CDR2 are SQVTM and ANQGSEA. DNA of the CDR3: TGCAGCACCCGACTAGCGGGAGCGGCAGATACGCAGTATTTT. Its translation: CSTRLAGAADTQYF.